This TCR beta chain was identified during a study of blood T cell repertoires in COVID-19 (dated by TCRdb to 2020 to 2021). Study-wide context: Collaborator samples came from the United States, Italy and Spain and covered acute and convalescent phases of COVID-19. Sample metadata almost always included a de-identified subject ID, COVID-19 status, age in years and sex. The repertoires were made available in a free public database intended to serve as a resource for research on the immune response to SARS-CoV-2. Where available, HLA class I and class II types were taken from metadata supplied by the sample provider and were not determined by assay-based typing. The material from the prospective study consisted of cDNA or gDNA derived from T cells, B-cell-depleted T cells, or PBMCs. The samples were drawn from two sources: the first 160 participants of the ongoing ImmuneRACE study, and 1,200 or so subjects contributed by 6 global collaborators. Subjects who had been exposed to COVID-19, were actively infected with it, or had recovered from it provided the deeply sampled blood TCRbeta repertoires that made up the dataset.

Including the terminal cysteine and phenylalanine, the CDR3 comprises 13 residues. The DNA shown is the 39-base CDR3, in frame from base 1. CDR1 and CDR2 (SGHNT, YYREEE) derive from the germline V gene (reference sequence). From V the trimming removes 8 bases and from J it removes 4 bases, while the gene matches leave 4 bases of the junction unaccounted for. As regards this clone: Its target antigen remains unknown. Base-call qualities are not available, and no considerably larger clone is one nucleotide away.

TCRbeta CDR3 regions were amplified from genomic DNA by means of the immunoSEQ Assay, a bias-controlled multiplex PCR. The published analysis was carried out like this. The number of nucleated cells in each sample was estimated by amplification of reference gene primers within the assay. Sequence reads were collapsed and filtered to measure the absolute abundance of every unique TCRbeta CDR3 rearrangement. Productive Simpson clonality was computed per sample as the square root of Simpson's diversity index over productive rearrangements. TCRdb took over this immuneACCESS table, retaining in-frame rearrangements with V and J assigned. Such tables are incomplete; in checked studies, under half of the missing clones stem from an unresolved V gene, and the remainder is unexplained. From that table come the V and J calls and clone size; the DNA was used to work out D and trimming. The sample contains about 130,000 clones, less than 90% of them found a single time. Of the sample, around 13% falls within the top ten clones.

Samples from volunteer blood donors who had recovered from COVID-19 were contributed by a second Seattle source. Whole blood was collected in K2EDTA tubes by collaborating institutions according to the institutions' own protocols. For TCRbeta analysis, collaborator samples were shipped as frozen whole blood, as isolated PBMCs, or as DNA extracted from either sample type. The full study reports these points: How much clinical and demographic metadata was included differed by source and by participant, and the metadata was provided uncurated.

The sequenced sample consisted of peripheral blood. The sequence derives from a woman in her 30s who had recovered from COVID-19. The rearranged chain carries TRBV5-4 and TRBJ1-3, and TRBD1 matches 9 of the central bases. The CDR3 is CASTGTGGNTIYF. The sequence in DNA is TGTGCCAGTACCGGGACAGGGGGAAACACCATATATTTT.